Below, 29 T cell receptor beta chains from the same sample are listed, as sequenced in a study of cytomegalovirus exposure and HLA in healthy donors. PCR primers comprised 60 Vbeta and 13 Jbeta primers. The data were produced by immunoSEQ multiplex PCR, yet TCRdb's version contains in-frame clones alone and is incomplete. The data show about 190,000 clones, with just under 75% seen just once and about 4.6% held by the top ten. Sequenced material: PBMCs. The receptor set was obtained from a man aged 25-40 years in good health and CMV-seropositive.

The chain is built from TRBV19 and TRBJ1-1; D perhaps matches TRBD1 (5 bases). The length of the CDR3 is 14 residues. From germline, CDR1 is LNHDA and CDR2 SQIVND (reference sequence). Trimming cost V 4 bases and J 1 base, with 10 bases left between them. In DNA, the CDR3 is TGTGCCAGTAGTACCATCGACAGGAACACTGAAGCTTTCTTT. Its translation is CASSTIDRNTEAFF. The variable domain in full, completed from reference TRBV19 and TRBJ1-1, reads DGGITQSPKYLFRKEGQNVTLSCEQNLNHDAMYWYRQDPGQGLRLIYYSQIVNDFQKGDIAEGYSVSREKKESFPLTVTSAQKNPTAFYLCASSTIDRNTEAFFGQGTRLTVV.

The V and J genes are TRBV5-6 and TRBJ2-4, with 10 bases fitting TRBD1. CDR3 length: 15 amino acids. The germline V gene has CDR1 SGHDT and CDR2 YYEEEE. V lost 3 bases to trimming and J lost 3 bases; unmatched junction nucleotides: 3. CDR3 sequence reads: CASSWDRGIKNIQYF. In nucleotides, the CDR3 is TGTGCCAGCAGCTGGGACAGGGGAATCAAAAACATTCAGTACTTC.

The chain employs TRBV7-2 and TRBJ1-2, with D tentatively TRBD1 (6 bases). Trimming shortened V by 0 bases and J by 0 bases, and 11 bases separated the two germline ends. Germline loops: CDR1 SGHTA, CDR2 FQGNSA. The CDR3 extends over 16 amino acids. The CDR3, as DNA: TGTGCCAGCAGCTTAGCCGGGACACCTCCTAACTATGGCTACACCTTC. It codes for CASSLAGTPPNYGYTF.

For this clone: A junction end diverges from the germline sequence, so it may reflect a read error. The rearrangement links TRBV2 to TRBJ2-7, with 9 bases that match TRBD2. The germline V gene encodes CDR1 SNHLY and CDR2 FYNNEI. This CDR3 contains 15 residues. The CDR3 reads CVSRTDASGTGEQYF. The CDR3 region has the DNA TGTGTCAGCCGGACGGATGCTAGCGGGACCGGGGAGCAGTACTTC.

This chain links TRBV27 with TRBJ2-1; 12 nucleotides agree with TRBD2. The CDR3 runs 17 residues. Germline V gene sequence: CDR1 MNHEY, CDR2 SMNVEV (reference sequence). Trimming at V came to 2 bases and at J to 1 base, leaving 3 bases not matched to a gene. CDR3 coding DNA: TGTGCCAGCAGTTTAAGGACTAGCGGGACGTCCTACAATGAGCAGTTCTTC. Protein: CASSLRTSGTSYNEQFF.

The chain joins TRBV10-3 to TRBJ1-5; 8 bases map to TRBD1. Losses at the gene ends were 10 bases for V and 6 bases for J; bases not matched to a gene: 8. The CDR3 contains 13 residues. CDR1 and CDR2 (germline): ENHRY, SYGVKD. CDR3 amino acids: CATLDRDTQPQHF. CDR3 bases: TGTGCCACCCTGGACAGGGATACTCAGCCCCAGCATTTT.

The gene calls are TRBV28 and TRBJ1-4; weak D call: TRBD1 (6 bases). Trimming stripped 1 base from V and 8 bases from J, with 11 bases between. The CDR3 is made up of 14 amino acids. CDR1 and CDR2 (germline): MDHEN, SYDVKM. CDR3 in DNA: TGTGCCAGCAGTTTATCACAGGGTCGGGAAAAACTGTTTTTT. Translation: CASSLSQGREKLFF.

V usage is TRBV7-9 and J usage is TRBJ2-1, with TRBD2 as a possible D gene (6 bases). Per germline, CDR1 SEHNR and CDR2 FQNEAQ (reference sequence). The length of the CDR3 is 15 residues. The V and J ends lost 4 bases and 6 bases respectively, with 16 bases between them. CDR3 sequence (DNA): TGTGCCAGCAGCTCCCCGGGCTTAGCGGCCAATGAGCAGTTCTTC. Translated: CASSSPGLAANEQFF.

This sequence joins TRBV27 and TRBJ2-2, with 7 bases fitting TRBD1. The CDR3 is 16 amino acids. The germline V gene encodes CDR1 MNHEY and CDR2 SMNVEV (reference sequence). V shed 2 bases, J shed 6 bases, and the junction held 9 bases outside the gene matches. CDR3 residues: CASSLQGGIRAGELFF. CDR3 sequence (DNA): TGTGCCAGCAGTTTACAAGGGGGCATTCGGGCCGGGGAGCTGTTTTTT.

The CDR3 bases are TGCGCCAGCAGAGATGGGTTGGGGGCAACTGAAGCTTTCTTT. Encoded protein: CASRDGLGATEAFF. The chain employs TRBV5-1 and TRBJ1-1, with D tentatively TRBD1 (6 bases). V lost 5 bases, J lost 5 bases, and 16 bases lay in between. The CDR3 consists of 14 residues. CDR1 is SGHRS and CDR2 is YFSETQ in the germline V gene. Together with reference TRBV5-1 and TRBJ1-1, the CDR3 gives the full variable domain: KAGVTQTPRYLIKTRGQQVTLSCSPISGHRSVSWYQQTPGQGLQFLFEYFSETQRNKGNFPGRFSGRQFSNSRSEMNVSTLELGDSALYLCASRDGLGATEAFFGQGTRLTVV.

This clone appeared a few times. The J gene is TRBJ2-7, the V gene TRBV5-4, with 8 bases lining up with TRBD1. V shed 4 bases, J shed 2 bases, and the junction held 8 bases outside the gene matches. From germline, CDR1 is SGHNT and CDR2 YYREEE (reference sequence). The CDR3 extends over 15 amino acids. The CDR3 nucleotides read TGTGCCAGCAGCCCCGGGGACAGGACTACCTACGAGCAGTACTTC. Its protein is CASSPGDRTTYEQYF. Together with reference TRBV5-4 and TRBJ2-7, the CDR3 gives the full variable domain: ETGVTQSPTHLIKTRGQQVTLRCSSQSGHNTVSWYQQALGQGPQFIFQYYREEENGRGNFPPRFSGLQFPNYSSELNVNALELDDSALYLCASSPGDRTTYEQYFGPGTRLTVT.

The gene calls are TRBV6-5 and TRBJ2-1; TRBD2 matches 9 bases. This CDR3 comprises 15 residues. Germline assignment: CDR1 MNHEY and CDR2 SVGAGI. J lost 10 bases, V lost 2 bases, and 9 bases had no gene match. In DNA, the CDR3 is TGTGCCAGCAGTTACAACCCAGCGGGAGGTCGGGAGCAGTTCTTC. This sequence encodes CASSYNPAGGREQFF.

The V call is TRBV7-2, the J call TRBJ2-3, with 7 positions matching TRBD1. Unmatched junction bases numbered 7, after V lost 1 base and J lost 3 bases. The length of the CDR3 is 16 residues. The V gene's germline CDR1 is SGHTA and CDR2 FQGNSA. The CDR3 bases are TGTGCCAGCAGCTTAGTGGCAGGGGGTCGAACAGATACGCAGTATTTT. Its protein product is CASSLVAGGRTDTQYF.

The J gene is TRBJ2-3, the V gene TRBV4-1, with 15 bases identical to TRBD2. The germline gives CDR1 MGHRA, CDR2 YSYEKL. With 1 base clipped from V and 4 bases from J, the junction kept 3 bases outside the gene matches. The CDR3 loop spans 17 amino acids. CDR3 DNA sequence: TGCGCCAGCAGCCAAGTGGGACTAGCGGGAGGAGCAGATACGCAGTATTTT. It specifies CASSQVGLAGGADTQYF.

CDR3 nucleotides: TGCGCCAGCAGTGACCCGGGGAGGGGGAGCTCCTACGAGCAGTACTTC. This sequence encodes CASSDPGRGSSYEQYF. The rearrangement links TRBV10-2 to TRBJ2-7, with D perhaps TRBD2 (7 bases). Germline V CDR1 and CDR2: WSHSY, SAAADI. Trimming pared 3 bases from V and 0 bases from J, leaving 15 bases between. The CDR3 has 16 residues.

The J gene is TRBJ2-7, the V gene TRBV6-5; possibly TRBD2 for D (5 bases). Between the trimmed V and J ends, which lost 3 bases and 3 bases, there was a span of 12 bases. This CDR3 is 14 amino acids long. The germline V gene encodes CDR1 MNHEY and CDR2 SVGAGI. The CDR3 nucleotides read TGTGCCAGCAGTTATAGGGAGAGAGGCTACGAGCAGTACTTC. This sequence encodes CASSYRERGYEQYF.

This clone was seen more than once but under ten times. The rearrangement uses TRBV14 and TRBJ1-1, with D possibly being TRBD1 (5 bases). This CDR3 is 17 amino acids long. V lost 0 bases to trimming and J lost 5 bases, with 19 bases between them. CDR1 is SGHDN and CDR2 is FVKESK in the germline V gene. The CDR3 nucleotides are TGTGCCAGCAGCCAAGAGGGCCGGGCGGGGGGTAAGACTGAAGCTTTCTTT. Translating gives CASSQEGRAGGKTEAFF.

The rearrangement joins TRBV7-8 to TRBJ1-1, with D unresolved. The germline gives CDR1 SGHVS, CDR2 FQNEAQ. This CDR3 is built from 13 residues. The ends were cut back, 2 bases at V and 3 bases at J, with 7 bases in the middle. Written as DNA, the CDR3 is TGTGCCAGCAGCTTATCTCTCTACACTGAAGCTTTCTTT. Protein: CASSLSLYTEAFF.

This clone was seen only once. This chain links TRBV7-3 with TRBJ2-3; 9 bases fit TRBD1. Germline-derived CDR1 and CDR2 are SGHTA and FQGTGA. The J segment lost 5 bases and the V segment lost 5 bases, leaving 5 bases of the junction unmatched. This CDR3 comprises 14 residues. The CDR3, as DNA: TGTGCCAGCAGCCCGGGACAGGGTAGAGATACGCAGTATTTT. This translates into CASSPGQGRDTQYF.

V gene TRBV29-1 combines with J gene TRBJ1-4, with a tentative D call TRBD1 (5 bases). Germline assignment: CDR1 SQVTM and CDR2 ANQGSEA. There are 14 residues in the CDR3. V lost 6 bases, J lost 2 bases, and 13 bases lay in between. CDR3 in DNA: TGCAGCGTAAAATCAGGGTTGACTAATGAAAAACTGTTTTTT. Protein: CSVKSGLTNEKLFF.

This clone was found once. The CDR3 spells CASSQPSQDNSPLHF. CDR3 sequence (DNA): TGTGCCAGCAGCCAGCCGTCACAGGATAATTCACCCCTCCACTTT. J is TRBJ1-6 and V is TRBV4-2, with D possibly TRBD1 on 5 matching bases. V was trimmed by 3 bases and J by 5 bases, leaving 11 bases between them. CDR1 is LGHNA, CDR2 YNFKEQ, per germline. The CDR3 sequence is 15 residues long.

Only one count was recorded for this clone. This chain uses TRBV9 with TRBJ2-1, with TRBD2 identical over 8 bases. Germline CDR1 and CDR2: SGDLS and YYNGEE. The junction had 9 bases not matched to a gene; V was cut back by 3 bases and J by 7 bases. The CDR3 is 15 residues long. For the CDR3, the DNA is TGTGCCAGCAGCGCCCCGGGGGGGACGGCAAATGAGCAGTTCTTC. It encodes CASSAPGGTANEQFF.

The chain employs TRBV18 and TRBJ1-1; perhaps TRBD1 as D (6 bases). The CDR3 is made up of 15 amino acids. V shed 5 bases and J shed 4 bases, with 17 bases lying between them. CDR1 KGHSH and CDR2 LQKENI come from the germline V gene. Written as DNA, the CDR3 is TGTGCCAGCTCAACGAGCAGGGTAGGGGGCACTGAAGCTTTCTTT. Its translation: CASSTSRVGGTEAFF.

The rearrangement joins TRBV7-8 to TRBJ1-5; possible D gene TRBD1, 6 bases. This CDR3 spans 15 amino acids. Trimming shortened V by 3 bases and J by 4 bases, and 13 bases separated the two germline ends. Germline-derived CDR1 and CDR2 are SGHVS and FQNEAQ. The CDR3 DNA sequence: TGTGCCAGCAGCTTCAACAGGGTTGGGAATCAGCCCCAGCATTTT. Protein product: CASSFNRVGNQPQHF.

The chain combines TRBV6-5 with TRBJ1-1; D not certain. Germline values: CDR1 MNHEY, CDR2 SVGAGI. The CDR3 covers 15 residues. The V and J ends lost 2 bases and 0 bases respectively, with 10 bases between them. The CDR3, as DNA: TGTGCCAGCAGTTACGAGAGAGATTTGAACACTGAAGCTTTCTTT. Its translation is CASSYERDLNTEAFF.

The chain recombines TRBV7-6 with TRBJ2-5; tentatively, D is TRBD1 (5 bases). V was trimmed by 4 bases and J by 4 bases, leaving 16 bases between them. The CDR3 sequence is 15 residues long. The germline V gene has CDR1 SGHVS and CDR2 FNYEAQ. This chain's CDR3 is CASSSEPGRRETQYF. DNA for the CDR3: TGTGCCAGCAGCTCCGAACCAGGGCGGCGAGAGACCCAGTACTTC. The variable domain in full, with the rest retrieved from reference TRBV7-6 and TRBJ2-5, is GAGVSQSPRYKVTKRGQDVALRCDPISGHVSLYWYRQALGQGPEFLTYFNYEAQQDKSGLPNDRFSAERPEGSISTLTIQRTEQRDSAMYRCASSSEPGRRETQYFGPGTRLLVL.

V gene TRBV5-5 combines with J gene TRBJ2-7, with unresolved D. Germline V gene sequence: CDR1 SGHKS, CDR2 YYEKEE (reference sequence). CDR3 length: 14 residues. Trimming took 0 bases from V and 0 from J, leaving 7 bases between them. The CDR3: CASSLGPSSYEQYF. CDR3 DNA: TGTGCCAGCAGCTTGGGTCCGAGCTCCTACGAGCAGTACTTC.

The rearrangement joins TRBV28 to TRBJ1-5; no clear D gene. V lost 5 bases and J 2 bases, leaving 4 bases between the germline ends. Germline loops: CDR1 MDHEN, CDR2 SYDVKM. The CDR3 extends over 12 amino acids. This CDR3 reads CASSQGNQPQHF. The CDR3 DNA reads TGTGCCAGCAGTCAGGGCAATCAGCCCCAGCATTTT.

The chain carries TRBV30 and TRBJ2-2; 7 bases agree with TRBD2. The germline CDR1 and CDR2 sequences are GTSNPN and SVGIG (reference sequence). The V segment lost 2 bases and the J segment 8 bases; nucleotides outside the gene matches: 8. The CDR3 has 14 residues. The CDR3 DNA sequence: TGTGCCTGGAGTTGGGAAGGCGGGAGAGGGGAGCTGTTTTTT. Its translation: CAWSWEGGRGELFF.